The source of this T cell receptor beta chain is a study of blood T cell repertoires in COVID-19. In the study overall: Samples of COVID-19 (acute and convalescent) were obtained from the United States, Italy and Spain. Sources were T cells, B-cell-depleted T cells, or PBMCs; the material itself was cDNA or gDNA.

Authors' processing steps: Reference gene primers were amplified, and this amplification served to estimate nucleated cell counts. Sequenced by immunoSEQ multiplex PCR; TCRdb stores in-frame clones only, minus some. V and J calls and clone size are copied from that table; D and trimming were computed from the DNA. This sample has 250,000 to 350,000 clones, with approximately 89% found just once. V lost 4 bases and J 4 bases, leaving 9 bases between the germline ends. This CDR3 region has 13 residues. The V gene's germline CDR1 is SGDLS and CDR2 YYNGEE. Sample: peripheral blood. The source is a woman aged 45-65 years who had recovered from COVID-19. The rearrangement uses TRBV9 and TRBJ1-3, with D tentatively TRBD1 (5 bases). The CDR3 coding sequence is TGTGCCAGCAGCCCCCGACAGGGAAACACCATATATTTT. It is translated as CASSPRQGNTIYF.